This is a list of T cell receptor beta chains from one sample in a study of T cell changes during pregnancy in multiple sclerosis. The assay was immunoSEQ multiplex PCR, and TCRdb's table has in-frame clones only and misses some. The repertoire holds 85,000 to 120,000 clones, with about 90% as singletons. This specimen was peripheral blood, taken before pregnancy. The source of these receptors is a female donor with multiple sclerosis, enrolled in a pregnancy study. Each CDR3 is given with its conserved first and last residue. The D gene is left open where the match is weak. The size field is filled for only some rows; it gives once, few, many or a size class.

v_call	clone_size	j_call	d_call	cdr3_nt	cdr3_aa
TRBV5-1	-	TRBJ1-1	TRBD1	TGCGCCAGCAGCCGACAGGGGGAATACACTGAAGCTTTCTTT	CASSRQGEYTEAFF
TRBV19	once	TRBJ1-1	TRBD1	TGTGCCAGTAGTATCCAGACAGGGATGACTGAAGCTTTCTTT	CASSIQTGMTEAFF
TRBV7-8	-	TRBJ1-1	-	TGTGCCAGCAGCTATGGGGTTCGGGGGAACACTGAAGCTTTCTTT	CASSYGVRGNTEAFF
TRBV11-2	-	TRBJ2-6	TRBD2	TGTGCCAGCAGCCCCGCTAGCGGGATCCCAGGGGCCAACGTCCTGACTTTC	CASSPASGIPGANVLTF
TRBV19	once	TRBJ1-2	-	TGTGCCAGTAGTATAGCTTGGGGAGACTATGGCTACACCTTC	CASSIAWGDYGYTF
TRBV9	-	TRBJ2-1	-	TGTGCCAGCAGCGTAATTTGGACTGCTGAGCAGTTCTTC	CASSVIWTAEQFF
TRBV29-1	-	TRBJ1-1	TRBD1	TGCAGCGTTGTTGGCAGGGGGCTTGAAGCTTTCTTT	CSVVGRGLEAFF
TRBV11-2	-	TRBJ2-7	-	TGTGCCAGCAGCCTACCGGACAGCGCCTACGAGCAGTACTTC	CASSLPDSAYEQYF
TRBV7-2	-	TRBJ2-1	TRBD1	TGTGCCAGCAGCTTTACCGGGACAGGGGCCATTGAGCAGTTCTTC	CASSFTGTGAIEQFF
TRBV30	-	TRBJ1-5	-	TGTGCCTGGGGCAGGGCCTTGAGACAGCCCCAGCATTTT	CAWGRALRQPQHF
TRBV6-5	-	TRBJ1-2	-	TGTGCCAGCAGCTACGGGGGGACCTATGGCTACACCTTC	CASSYGGTYGYTF
TRBV6-1	-	TRBJ1-2	-	TGTGCCAGCAGTGAAGTTCCCCTTTTGTCTGGCGGCTACACCTTC	CASSEVPLLSGGYTF
TRBV4-1	-	TRBJ2-7	-	TGCGCCAGCAGCCAAGATCGCGAGCAGTACTTC	CASSQDREQYF
TRBV7-2	once	TRBJ1-5	TRBD1	TGTGCCAGCAGCTTAGTATCAGGGGGACTCCAGCCCCAGCATTTT	CASSLVSGGLQPQHF
TRBV5-8	-	TRBJ1-6	-	TGTGCCAGCAGCTTGACAGGGATGGATTCACCCCTCCACTTT	CASSLTGMDSPLHF
TRBV19	-	TRBJ2-7	-	TGTGCCAGTAGTATAGACGGCTACGAGCAGTACTTC	CASSIDGYEQYF
TRBV5-4	few	TRBJ2-1	TRBD2	TGTGCCAGCAGCCCTAGGACTAGCGGGGAACCCACGTTGGAGTTCTTC	CASSPRTSGEPTLEFF
TRBV5-4	-	TRBJ2-1	TRBD2	TGTGCCAGCAGCCAACCGGGACTAGCGGGACCCCGGGATGACAATGAGCAGTTCTTC	CASSQPGLAGPRDDNEQFF
TRBV18	-	TRBJ2-7	-	TGTGCCAGCTCACAAATCCCAGGGGGGTACGAGCAGTACTTC	CASSQIPGGYEQYF
TRBV19	-	TRBJ1-2	-	TGTGCCAGTAGTATTGGAGGCAGGTCCTTCTCGGATGGCTACACCTTC	CASSIGGRSFSDGYTF
TRBV29-1	-	TRBJ1-2	-	TGCAGCGTTGTGGAGGACAGTCCCACCTATGGCTACACCTTC	CSVVEDSPTYGYTF
TRBV7-9	-	TRBJ1-2	-	TGTGCCAGCAGCTTTCAAGGGGCGGAATTAGACATCTATGGCTACACCTTC	CASSFQGAELDIYGYTF
TRBV28	-	TRBJ2-7	TRBD2	TGTGCCAGCAGAACAGGGACTAGCGGCTACGAGCAGTACTTC	CASRTGTSGYEQYF
TRBV30	-	TRBJ1-2	TRBD1	TGTGCCTGGAGGATGACAGGGTCTAACTATGGCTACACCTTC	CAWRMTGSNYGYTF
TRBV7-3	-	TRBJ1-1	TRBD1	TGTGCCAGCAGCTTAGGGACAGGGGACACTGAAGCTTTCTTT	CASSLGTGDTEAFF
TRBV11-1	-	TRBJ2-1	-	TGTGCCAGCAGCAGACAGGTAGTATCCTACAATGAGCAGTTCTTC	CASSRQVVSYNEQFF
TRBV15	-	TRBJ2-1	TRBD1	TGTGCCACCAGCAGGGGACAGGGTAGACCCTACAATGAGCAGTTCTTC	CATSRGQGRPYNEQFF
TRBV5-4	-	TRBJ2-3	-	TGTGCCAGCAGCGATACGTCGGGAGATACGCAGTATTTT	CASSDTSGDTQYF
TRBV30	-	TRBJ1-2	-	TGTGCCTGGAGTAGGGGAGGGGATGTCTATGGCTACACCTTC	CAWSRGGDVYGYTF
TRBV15	-	TRBJ1-6	-	TGTGCCACCAGCAGAGATGGCAGTAATTCACCCCTCCACTTT	CATSRDGSNSPLHF
TRBV30	once	TRBJ1-2	TRBD1	TGTGCCTATCGGGGACAGGGGATGGGAGGCTACACCTTC	CAYRGQGMGGYTF
TRBV19	-	TRBJ1-2	TRBD1	TGTGCCAGTAGTGCCCTAGGGACAGACTATGGCTACACCTTC	CASSALGTDYGYTF
TRBV28	-	TRBJ1-1	-	TGTGCCAGCACCATGGGGGGGGTAGCGAACACTGAAGCTTTCTTT	CASTMGGVANTEAFF
TRBV7-9	-	TRBJ1-3	TRBD1	TGTGCCAGCAGCTTATTGGCAGGGGGCCCCCCTGGCTCTGGAAACACCATATATTTT	CASSLLAGGPPGSGNTIYF
TRBV29-1	-	TRBJ2-7	TRBD2	TGCAGCGGAACTACTAGCGCTCCGCCCTACGAGCAGTACTTC	CSGTTSAPPYEQYF
TRBV25-1	-	TRBJ1-2	-	TGTGCCAGCAGTGACCTAACGACAGTCCCCAATGGCTACACCTTC	CASSDLTTVPNGYTF
TRBV4-1	-	TRBJ2-5	-	TGCGCCAGCAGCCAAGATATGGAGGGGGGGGTCCAAGAGACCCAGTACTTC	CASSQDMEGGVQETQYF